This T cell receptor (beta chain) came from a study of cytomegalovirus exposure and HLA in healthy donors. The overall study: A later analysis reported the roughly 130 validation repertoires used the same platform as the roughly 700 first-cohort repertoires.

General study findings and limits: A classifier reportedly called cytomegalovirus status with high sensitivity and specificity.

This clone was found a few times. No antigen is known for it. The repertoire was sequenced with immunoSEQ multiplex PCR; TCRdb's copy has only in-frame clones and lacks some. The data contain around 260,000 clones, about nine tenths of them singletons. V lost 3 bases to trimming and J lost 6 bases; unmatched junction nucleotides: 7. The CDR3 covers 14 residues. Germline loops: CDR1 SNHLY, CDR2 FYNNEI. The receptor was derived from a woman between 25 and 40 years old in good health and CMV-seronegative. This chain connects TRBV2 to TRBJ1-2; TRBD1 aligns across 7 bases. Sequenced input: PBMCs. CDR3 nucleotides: TGTGCCAGCAGTGAGGACAGGCTCGGGGATGGCTACACCTTC. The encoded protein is CASSEDRLGDGYTF.